Reported below is one T cell receptor (beta chain). Its target antigen remains unknown. It has no much larger one-base neighbor in the sample; base qualities were not kept. The germline V gene provides CDR1 SGHTS and CDR2 YDEGEE. From the cysteine through the phenylalanine, the CDR3 covers 13 amino acids. The read is trimmed to its CDR3 DNA, 39 bases read in frame from base 1. The junction shows trimming of 2 bases on V and 8 bases on J, plus 8 bases between the germline ends. Participants in the prospective study were aged about 18 to 95 years, lived in approximately 26 United States geographic areas, and enrolled through a virtual design. Cohort assignment in the prospective study relied on participant-reported clinical history from a screening survey and a study questionnaire. Recovered participants in ImmuneRACE Cohort 3 were defined as having two consecutive negative NP/OP PCR tests, clearance from a healthcare professional, or resolution of symptoms. Mobile phlebotomists in the prospective study collected whole blood, serum and a nasopharyngeal or oropharyngeal swab from every participant. Additional blood draws and questionnaires over an approximately two-month period could optionally be provided by prospective study participants. Before DNA extraction, blood samples from the prospective study were shipped at room temperature or frozen.

The immunoSEQ Assay, a bias-controlled multiplex PCR, was used to amplify TCRbeta CDR3 regions from genomic DNA. As for how the authors treated the data: Nucleated cell counts per sample were estimated from amplification of reference gene primers within the assay. To quantify the absolute abundance of each unique TCRbeta CDR3 rearrangement, sequence reads were collapsed and filtered. For each sample, productive Simpson clonality was calculated by taking the square root of Simpson's diversity index across productive rearrangements. As stored in TCRdb, this immuneACCESS dataset retains in-frame rearrangements with V and J assigned. A fraction of the clones does not appear; measured against another copy, unresolved V genes explain less than half of the discrepancy, and the remainder lacks a known reason. V, J and clone size are taken as reported in that table, and D and trimming were inferred from the DNA itself. The sample table records hundreds of thousands of clones; 84% of these occur just once. The top ten clonotypes cover 6.8% of the sample.

This record belongs to a study of blood T cell repertoires in COVID-19 (dated by TCRdb to 2019 to 2021). With regard to the full study: Samples covering the acute and convalescent phases of COVID-19 were provided by collaborators in the United States, Italy and Spain. The material from the prospective study consisted of cDNA or gDNA derived from T cells, B-cell-depleted T cells, or PBMCs. The dataset comprised deeply sampled blood TCRbeta repertoires from subjects exposed to, actively infected with, or recovered from COVID-19. The repertoires were released in a freely available public database meant as a resource for research on the immune response to SARS-CoV-2. Samples came from the ongoing ImmuneRACE study (first 160 participants) plus 1,254 subjects from 6 global collaborators. Nearly every sample came with metadata listing a de-identified subject ID, COVID-19 status, age in years and sex. Where HLA class I and class II types were available, the types were taken from metadata supplied by the sample provider, not from assay-based typing. What the research found in general, with its limitations: The amount of clinical and demographic metadata varied by source and participant and was provided uncurated.

This receptor chain uses TRBV5-8 and TRBJ1-6; no D gene is confidently identified. The sample consisted of PBMCs or T cells enriched from blood (not recorded which). The clonotype comes from a woman in her forties who had recovered from COVID-19. The DNA sequence is given as TGTGCCAGCAGCTTCTTGGAGGATTCACCCCTCCACTTT. This encodes CASSFLEDSPLHF. When the CDR3 is completed using the reference TRBV5-8 and TRBJ1-6 genes on either side, the full variable domain is EAGVTQSPTHLIKTRGQQATLRCSPISGHTSVYWYQQALGLGLQFLLWYDEGEERNRGNFPPRFSGRQFPNYSSELNVNALELEDSALYLCASSFLEDSPLHFGNGTRLTVT.